This TCR beta chain appears in the sequencing data of a study of blood T cell repertoires in COVID-19. There are 14 residues in the CDR3. CDR1 is SGHNT, CDR2 YYREEE, per germline (reference sequence). J lost 9 bases, V lost 0 bases, and 8 bases had no gene match. This clone appeared once. Some clones are missing from TCRdb's copy, which holds only in-frame ones; the method was immunoSEQ multiplex PCR. The sample comprises about 24,000 clones, about 88% of which are singletons, and 27% rests with the top ten. The TCR was taken from a man aged 70 or older with COVID-19, enrolled during active disease. The V call is TRBV5-4, the J call TRBJ1-2; 7 nucleotides match TRBD1. The sample taken for sequencing was peripheral blood. CDR3 protein: CASSLEVTGFSYTF. In DNA, the CDR3 is TGTGCCAGCAGCTTGGAGGTGACAGGGTTTAGCTACACCTTC. The whole variable domain, filled in from reference TRBV5-4 and TRBJ1-2, reads ETGVTQSPTHLIKTRGQQVTLRCSSQSGHNTVSWYQQALGQGPQFIFQYYREEENGRGNFPPRFSGLQFPNYSSELNVNALELDDSALYLCASSLEVTGFSYTFGSGTRLTVV.